Following are 14 T cell receptor beta chains from one sample sequenced in a study of blood T cell repertoires in COVID-19. Measured with immunoSEQ multiplex PCR; TCRdb has only the in-frame clones, and not every one. Of 100,000 to 150,000 clones listed, around 89% were seen once; the top ten hold around 18%. Sequencing used peripheral blood. The source of these receptors is a man aged 50 to 59 with active or convalescent COVID-19.

The V call is TRBV5-6, the J call TRBJ1-3, with 7 bases that match TRBD1. Per the germline V gene, CDR1 is SGHDT and CDR2 is YYEEEE. J was trimmed by 8 bases and V by 2 bases; bases with no gene match: 10. This CDR3 region has 15 residues. CDR3 sequence: CASSFETGITDTIYF. In DNA form, the CDR3 reads TGTGCCAGCAGCTTCGAGACAGGGATAACGGACACCATATATTTT.

There are a few counts of this clone. The chain employs TRBV19 and TRBJ1-5, with 7 bases that match TRBD1. The ends lost 5 bases at V and 2 bases at J; junction bases unmatched: 0. The CDR3 consists of 13 residues. Germline V gives CDR1 LNHDA, CDR2 SQIVND (reference sequence). The CDR3 here is CASSGTGNQPQHF. In DNA, the CDR3 is TGTGCCAGTAGTGGGACAGGCAATCAGCCCCAGCATTTT.

The genes are TRBV28 and TRBJ1-5; TRBD1 aligns across 7 bases. Looked up from germline, CDR1 is MDHEN and CDR2 is SYDVKM. V gave up 3 bases and J gave up 0 bases; unmatched junction bases: 8. The CDR3 runs 17 residues. The CDR3 nucleotides read TGTGCCAGCAGTTTGGCCATGGGGACAGATAGCAATCAGCCCCAGCATTTT. Its protein product is CASSLAMGTDSNQPQHF. The full variable domain, completed using reference TRBV28 and TRBJ1-5, is DVKVTQSSRYLVKRTGEKVFLECVQDMDHENMFWYRQDPGLGLRLIYFSYDVKMKEKGDIPEGYSVSREKKERFSLILESASTNQTSMYLCASSLAMGTDSNQPQHFGDGTRLSIL.

J is TRBJ2-5 and V is TRBV5-1; possible D gene TRBD1, 5 bases. The CDR3 spans 16 residues. The V and J ends lost 6 bases and 5 bases respectively, with 23 bases between them. The V gene's germline CDR1 is SGHRS and CDR2 YFSETQ. The CDR3 sequence: CASTQALRARSETQYF. The CDR3 DNA follows: TGCGCCAGCACCCAGGCCCTCAGGGCGCGTTCGGAGACCCAGTACTTC.

The rearrangement links TRBV29-1 to TRBJ2-5; 11 bases are a match to TRBD2. This CDR3 region has 14 residues. Trimming at V came to 7 bases and at J to 7 bases, leaving 11 bases not matched to a gene. Germline V gene sequence: CDR1 SQVTM, CDR2 ANQGSEA. This chain's CDR3 is CSEGSGRETGTQYF. CDR3 DNA: TGCAGCGAAGGTAGCGGGAGGGAAACGGGGACCCAGTACTTC.

V is TRBV28 and J is TRBJ1-4; 10 nucleotides match TRBD1. CDR3 length equals 14 residues. Per the germline V gene, CDR1 is MDHEN and CDR2 is SYDVKM. The V gene end was trimmed by 6 bases and the J gene end by 8 bases; junction bases not matched to a gene: 6. The DNA for the CDR3 is TGTGCCAGCAGGTCGACAGGGGGCGCAGAAAAACTGTTTTTT. Translation gives CASRSTGGAEKLFF.

The chain uses TRBV6-5 and TRBJ2-5; D is possibly TRBD2 (7 bases). The CDR3 is 15 residues long. Per germline, CDR1 MNHEY and CDR2 SVGAGI. Between the trimmed V and J ends, which lost 9 bases and 4 bases, there was a span of 21 bases. The chain's CDR3 is CASWAGRGGAETQYF. Written as DNA, the CDR3 is TGTGCCAGTTGGGCCGGCAGGGGAGGGGCAGAGACCCAGTACTTC.

In DNA form, the CDR3 reads TGTGCCAGCAGCTTGGACCCGACAGGGGGTGACTATGGCTACACCTTC. Translated: CASSLDPTGGDYGYTF. The chain combines TRBV5-6 with TRBJ1-2; 9 bases map to TRBD1. Germline V gene lookup returns CDR1 SGHDT and CDR2 YYEEEE. V was clipped by 0 bases and J by 3 bases; unmatched bases: 6. This CDR3 region has 16 residues.

The rearrangement joins TRBV19 to TRBJ1-1; D gene unclear. This CDR3 spans 14 amino acids. Deletions cut 10 bases from V and 3 bases from J, with 18 bases between. Germline CDR1 LNHDA, CDR2 SQIVND (reference sequence). CDR3 amino acids: CATKGASLDTEAFF. Written as DNA, the CDR3 is TGTGCCACCAAAGGAGCTAGCTTGGACACTGAAGCTTTCTTT. Looking up the rest from reference TRBV19 and TRBJ1-1 gives the full variable domain: DGGITQSPKYLFRKEGQNVTLSCEQNLNHDAMYWYRQDPGQGLRLIYYSQIVNDFQKGDIAEGYSVSREKKESFPLTVTSAQKNPTAFYLCATKGASLDTEAFFGQGTRLTVV.

The V and J genes are TRBV2 and TRBJ2-7; perhaps TRBD2 as D (6 bases). The germline CDR1 and CDR2 sequences are SNHLY and FYNNEI. V lost 7 bases and J lost 7, with 17 bases in between. The CDR3 is 13 residues long. CDR3 sequence: CASKKRTAGEQYF. CDR3 DNA sequence: TGTGCCAGCAAAAAGAGGACCGCGGGAGAGCAGTACTTC.

The CDR3: CSASIGGNTGELFF. The CDR3 DNA sequence: TGCAGTGCTAGTATCGGGGGTAACACCGGGGAGCTGTTTTTT. This chain connects TRBV20-1 to TRBJ2-2, with a weak D call TRBD2 (6 bases). The V and J ends lost 3 bases and 2 bases respectively, with 10 bases between them. Germline CDR1 is DFQATT and CDR2 is SNEGSKA (reference sequence). CDR3 length equals 14 residues.

This clone showed up just once. The genes are TRBV6-4 and TRBJ1-1; no clear D gene. The germline CDR1 and CDR2 sequences are MRHNA and SNTAGT. The CDR3 consists of 14 residues. V was trimmed by 5 bases and J by 0 bases, leaving 10 bases between them. CDR3 sequence reads: CASSIDGLNTEAFF. The CDR3 bases are TGTGCCAGCAGTATCGATGGGCTGAACACTGAAGCTTTCTTT.

The V and J genes are TRBV6-2 or TRBV6-3 and TRBJ1-5; TRBD1 agrees at 8 bases. The CDR3 totals 15 residues. The germline CDR1 and CDR2 sequences are MNHEY and SVGEGT. The junction had 8 bases not matched to a gene; V was cut back by 6 bases and J by 4 bases. The CDR3: CASSTRGRGNQPQHF. The CDR3 DNA follows: TGTGCCAGCAGCACCAGGGGGCGCGGGAATCAGCCCCAGCATTTT.

This clone is a singleton in its sample. V gene TRBV25-1 combines with J gene TRBJ2-5, with 11 nucleotides matching TRBD2. Unmatched junction bases numbered 5, after V lost 8 bases and J lost 3 bases. CDR3 length equals 14 residues. Germline V gene data show CDR1 as MGHDK and CDR2 as SYGVNS. CDR3 nucleotides: TGTGCCAGCTCCCGGGGACTAGCGGAAGAGACCCAGTACTTC. Amino acids: CASSRGLAEETQYF.